This T cell receptor (beta chain) was sequenced for a study of blood T cell repertoires in COVID-19. The CDR3 spans 16 residues. Per the germline V gene, CDR1 is SGDLS and CDR2 is YYNGEE. Trimming cost V 3 bases and J 4 bases; bases outside gene matches: 4. Clones were sequenced by immunoSEQ multiplex PCR, and TCRdb holds only the in-frame ones, with some missing. Among around 180,000 clones listed, 60% to 80% were seen once. The receptor's source is a man aged 55 to 69 with active or convalescent COVID-19. The sample comprised peripheral blood. This rearrangement joins TRBV9 to TRBJ2-5, with 15 bases fitting TRBD2. CDR3 protein: CASSGGGLAGGETQYF. In DNA, the CDR3 is TGTGCCAGCAGCGGAGGGGGACTAGCGGGAGGAGAGACCCAGTACTTC.